This T cell receptor beta chain was retrieved from a study of radiotherapy plus CTLA-4 blockade in lung cancer (dated by TCRdb to the late 2010s). Regarding the complete study: Among enrolled patients, roughly 18% had an objective response and 25% to 35% reached disease control.

From the germline V gene (reference sequence), CDR1 is LNHNV and CDR2 is YYDKDF. CDR3 length: 17 amino acids, cysteine to phenylalanine. Only the CDR3 region is kept as DNA, spanning 51 bases read in frame from base 1. Clipping removes 2 bases from V and 4 bases from J, with 9 as the unmatched junction base count. The method behind the library was the immunoSEQ multiplex PCR assay. Entries here come from immuneACCESS through TCRdb and include only in-frame sequences with V and J called. Some clones fail to appear in such tables; in the studies checked, an unresolved V gene covers under half of the shortfall, and the cause of the remainder is unknown. The sample table holds around 110,000 clones, of which 85% to 90% were seen once. Approximately 6.6% of the sample comes from the top ten. Remarks on this clone: Its antigen remains undetermined. No base quality information exists; no much larger clone differs at one position.

In this study, focal radiation therapy paired with CTLA-4 blockade (ipilimumab) was tested in patients who had chemo-refractory metastatic non-small-cell lung cancer. The study at large found these results: Early dynamic changes in blood T cell clones, together with increased serum interferon-beta after radiation, were reported as the strongest predictors of response. After treatment with radiotherapy and ipilimumab, TCR clones that originated in tumors expanded in peripheral blood.

The sequence derives from a human donor with non-small cell lung cancer that progressed on radiotherapy plus ipilimumab. This specimen consisted of peripheral blood, obtained from a patient treated with radiotherapy plus ipilimumab. The chain is assembled from TRBV15 and TRBJ2-3; 10 central bases correspond to TRBD1. The CDR3 protein sequence reads: CATSRLGTGAYADTQYF. The nucleotides read TGTGCCACCAGCAGACTGGGGACAGGGGCTTACGCAGATACGCAGTATTTT.